The 9 T cell receptor beta chains in this list originate from one sample, sequenced in a study of technical replicates of blood from a handful of donors. Assay used: immunoSEQ multiplex PCR; TCRdb lists only in-frame clones, some missing. The table lists some 74,000 clones, around 89% of them singletons, with roughly 0.38% in the top ten. Sequenced sample: T cells isolated from PBMCs. These receptors all stem from a human donor in good health.

V is TRBV19 and J is TRBJ1-1, with TRBD1 as a possible D gene (5 bases). Germline loops: CDR1 LNHDA, CDR2 SQIVND (reference sequence). The V and J ends lost 7 bases and 8 bases respectively, with 20 bases between them. The CDR3 covers 14 residues. The CDR3 reads CASILHPGVREAFF. CDR3 sequence (DNA): TGTGCCAGTATTCTCCACCCGGGGGTTAGGGAAGCTTTCTTT.

This chain uses TRBV19 with TRBJ1-1; D is unclear. Germline loops: CDR1 LNHDA, CDR2 SQIVND (reference sequence). Trimming pared 7 bases from V and 3 bases from J, leaving 21 bases between. The CDR3 runs to 16 residues. DNA for the CDR3: TGTGCCAGTACCTGGTGGGCTGGGTCGATAGACACTGAAGCTTTCTTT. Its translation is CASTWWAGSIDTEAFF. The variable domain in full, completed from reference TRBV19 and TRBJ1-1, reads DGGITQSPKYLFRKEGQNVTLSCEQNLNHDAMYWYRQDPGQGLRLIYYSQIVNDFQKGDIAEGYSVSREKKESFPLTVTSAQKNPTAFYLCASTWWAGSIDTEAFFGQGTRLTVV.

This clone was observed once. V and J are TRBV19 and TRBJ2-1, with 10 bases aligning to TRBD2. Germline CDR1 is LNHDA and CDR2 is SQIVND (reference sequence). The CDR3 loop spans 15 amino acids. V trimming: 3 bases; J trimming: 8 bases; junction bases outside the gene matches: 7. CDR3 coding DNA: TGTGCCAGTAGTATCTGGCTAGCGGGAGATCATGAGCAGTTCTTC. This translates into CASSIWLAGDHEQFF.

The chain has TRBV6-5 and TRBJ2-7; 7 bases map to TRBD1. Trimming at V came to 5 bases and at J to 5 bases, leaving 6 bases not matched to a gene. Germline CDR1 is MNHEY and CDR2 is SVGAGI. This CDR3 is 13 amino acids long. CDR3 residues: CASSDTQGDEQYF. CDR3 DNA: TGTGCCAGCAGTGACACGCAGGGGGACGAGCAGTACTTC.

The V and J genes are TRBV5-1 and TRBJ2-7; the match to TRBD2 covers 8 bases. Germline CDR1 is SGHRS and CDR2 is YFSETQ. With V trimmed by 3 bases and J by 5 bases, 4 bases remained unmatched. The CDR3 sequence is 13 residues long. CDR3 in amino acids: CASSSGTRDEQYF. In nucleotides, the CDR3 is TGCGCCAGCAGCTCCGGGACTAGAGACGAGCAGTACTTC.

The chain has TRBV11-2 and TRBJ2-3, with TRBD2 identical over 8 bases. J gave up 3 bases and V 3 bases, and 5 bases lay outside the gene matches. Germline V CDR1 and CDR2: SGHAT, FQNNGV. The length of the CDR3 is 15 residues. For the CDR3, the DNA is TGTGCCAGCAGCTTCCTGCGGGAGGATACAGATACGCAGTATTTT. Translated: CASSFLREDTDTQYF.

V usage is TRBV21-1 and J usage is TRBJ2-3; the D call of TRBD2 is as the table states it, not checked on the DNA. TRBV21-1 counts as a pseudogene. The CDR3 sequence is 15 residues long. The CDR3 loop is CASSKPTEITDTQYF. CDR3 DNA sequence: TGTGCCAGCAGCAAACCGACTGAGATCACAGATACGCAGTATTTT.

J is TRBJ1-2 and V is TRBV10-1; possible D gene TRBD1, 6 bases. The CDR3 runs 17 residues. V gave up 4 bases and J gave up 0 bases, with 18 bases separating them. In germline, CDR1 is WNHNN, CDR2 SYGVQD (reference sequence). The CDR3 nucleotides read TGCGCCAGCAGTGTATTTACAGGGACCCTCTCTAACTATGGCTACACCTTC. It translates to CASSVFTGTLSNYGYTF.

The J gene is TRBJ2-7, the V gene TRBV6-6, with a possible D match to TRBD1 (6 bases). CDR1 MNHNY and CDR2 SVGAGI come from the germline V gene (reference sequence). The V end was cut by 8 bases, the J end by 6 bases, with 20 bases between. The CDR3 spans 14 residues. The CDR3 loop is CASGSGHHRTEQYF. DNA for the CDR3: TGTGCCAGCGGATCGGGACACCACCGGACCGAGCAGTACTTC.